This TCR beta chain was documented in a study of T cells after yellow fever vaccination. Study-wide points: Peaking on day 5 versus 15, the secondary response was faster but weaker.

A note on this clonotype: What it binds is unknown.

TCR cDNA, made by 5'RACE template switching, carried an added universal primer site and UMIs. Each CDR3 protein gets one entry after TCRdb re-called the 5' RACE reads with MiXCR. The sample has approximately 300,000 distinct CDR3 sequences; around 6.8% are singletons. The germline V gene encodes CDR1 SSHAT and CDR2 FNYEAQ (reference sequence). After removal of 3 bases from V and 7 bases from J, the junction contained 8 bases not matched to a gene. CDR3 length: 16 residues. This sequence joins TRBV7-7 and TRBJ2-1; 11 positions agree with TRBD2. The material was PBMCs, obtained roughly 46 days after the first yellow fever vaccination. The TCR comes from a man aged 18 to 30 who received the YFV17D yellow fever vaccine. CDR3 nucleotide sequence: TGTGCCAGCAGCTTGACTGTAGCGGGGGGGCTAAATGAGCAGTTCTTC. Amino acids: CASSLTVAGGLNEQFF.